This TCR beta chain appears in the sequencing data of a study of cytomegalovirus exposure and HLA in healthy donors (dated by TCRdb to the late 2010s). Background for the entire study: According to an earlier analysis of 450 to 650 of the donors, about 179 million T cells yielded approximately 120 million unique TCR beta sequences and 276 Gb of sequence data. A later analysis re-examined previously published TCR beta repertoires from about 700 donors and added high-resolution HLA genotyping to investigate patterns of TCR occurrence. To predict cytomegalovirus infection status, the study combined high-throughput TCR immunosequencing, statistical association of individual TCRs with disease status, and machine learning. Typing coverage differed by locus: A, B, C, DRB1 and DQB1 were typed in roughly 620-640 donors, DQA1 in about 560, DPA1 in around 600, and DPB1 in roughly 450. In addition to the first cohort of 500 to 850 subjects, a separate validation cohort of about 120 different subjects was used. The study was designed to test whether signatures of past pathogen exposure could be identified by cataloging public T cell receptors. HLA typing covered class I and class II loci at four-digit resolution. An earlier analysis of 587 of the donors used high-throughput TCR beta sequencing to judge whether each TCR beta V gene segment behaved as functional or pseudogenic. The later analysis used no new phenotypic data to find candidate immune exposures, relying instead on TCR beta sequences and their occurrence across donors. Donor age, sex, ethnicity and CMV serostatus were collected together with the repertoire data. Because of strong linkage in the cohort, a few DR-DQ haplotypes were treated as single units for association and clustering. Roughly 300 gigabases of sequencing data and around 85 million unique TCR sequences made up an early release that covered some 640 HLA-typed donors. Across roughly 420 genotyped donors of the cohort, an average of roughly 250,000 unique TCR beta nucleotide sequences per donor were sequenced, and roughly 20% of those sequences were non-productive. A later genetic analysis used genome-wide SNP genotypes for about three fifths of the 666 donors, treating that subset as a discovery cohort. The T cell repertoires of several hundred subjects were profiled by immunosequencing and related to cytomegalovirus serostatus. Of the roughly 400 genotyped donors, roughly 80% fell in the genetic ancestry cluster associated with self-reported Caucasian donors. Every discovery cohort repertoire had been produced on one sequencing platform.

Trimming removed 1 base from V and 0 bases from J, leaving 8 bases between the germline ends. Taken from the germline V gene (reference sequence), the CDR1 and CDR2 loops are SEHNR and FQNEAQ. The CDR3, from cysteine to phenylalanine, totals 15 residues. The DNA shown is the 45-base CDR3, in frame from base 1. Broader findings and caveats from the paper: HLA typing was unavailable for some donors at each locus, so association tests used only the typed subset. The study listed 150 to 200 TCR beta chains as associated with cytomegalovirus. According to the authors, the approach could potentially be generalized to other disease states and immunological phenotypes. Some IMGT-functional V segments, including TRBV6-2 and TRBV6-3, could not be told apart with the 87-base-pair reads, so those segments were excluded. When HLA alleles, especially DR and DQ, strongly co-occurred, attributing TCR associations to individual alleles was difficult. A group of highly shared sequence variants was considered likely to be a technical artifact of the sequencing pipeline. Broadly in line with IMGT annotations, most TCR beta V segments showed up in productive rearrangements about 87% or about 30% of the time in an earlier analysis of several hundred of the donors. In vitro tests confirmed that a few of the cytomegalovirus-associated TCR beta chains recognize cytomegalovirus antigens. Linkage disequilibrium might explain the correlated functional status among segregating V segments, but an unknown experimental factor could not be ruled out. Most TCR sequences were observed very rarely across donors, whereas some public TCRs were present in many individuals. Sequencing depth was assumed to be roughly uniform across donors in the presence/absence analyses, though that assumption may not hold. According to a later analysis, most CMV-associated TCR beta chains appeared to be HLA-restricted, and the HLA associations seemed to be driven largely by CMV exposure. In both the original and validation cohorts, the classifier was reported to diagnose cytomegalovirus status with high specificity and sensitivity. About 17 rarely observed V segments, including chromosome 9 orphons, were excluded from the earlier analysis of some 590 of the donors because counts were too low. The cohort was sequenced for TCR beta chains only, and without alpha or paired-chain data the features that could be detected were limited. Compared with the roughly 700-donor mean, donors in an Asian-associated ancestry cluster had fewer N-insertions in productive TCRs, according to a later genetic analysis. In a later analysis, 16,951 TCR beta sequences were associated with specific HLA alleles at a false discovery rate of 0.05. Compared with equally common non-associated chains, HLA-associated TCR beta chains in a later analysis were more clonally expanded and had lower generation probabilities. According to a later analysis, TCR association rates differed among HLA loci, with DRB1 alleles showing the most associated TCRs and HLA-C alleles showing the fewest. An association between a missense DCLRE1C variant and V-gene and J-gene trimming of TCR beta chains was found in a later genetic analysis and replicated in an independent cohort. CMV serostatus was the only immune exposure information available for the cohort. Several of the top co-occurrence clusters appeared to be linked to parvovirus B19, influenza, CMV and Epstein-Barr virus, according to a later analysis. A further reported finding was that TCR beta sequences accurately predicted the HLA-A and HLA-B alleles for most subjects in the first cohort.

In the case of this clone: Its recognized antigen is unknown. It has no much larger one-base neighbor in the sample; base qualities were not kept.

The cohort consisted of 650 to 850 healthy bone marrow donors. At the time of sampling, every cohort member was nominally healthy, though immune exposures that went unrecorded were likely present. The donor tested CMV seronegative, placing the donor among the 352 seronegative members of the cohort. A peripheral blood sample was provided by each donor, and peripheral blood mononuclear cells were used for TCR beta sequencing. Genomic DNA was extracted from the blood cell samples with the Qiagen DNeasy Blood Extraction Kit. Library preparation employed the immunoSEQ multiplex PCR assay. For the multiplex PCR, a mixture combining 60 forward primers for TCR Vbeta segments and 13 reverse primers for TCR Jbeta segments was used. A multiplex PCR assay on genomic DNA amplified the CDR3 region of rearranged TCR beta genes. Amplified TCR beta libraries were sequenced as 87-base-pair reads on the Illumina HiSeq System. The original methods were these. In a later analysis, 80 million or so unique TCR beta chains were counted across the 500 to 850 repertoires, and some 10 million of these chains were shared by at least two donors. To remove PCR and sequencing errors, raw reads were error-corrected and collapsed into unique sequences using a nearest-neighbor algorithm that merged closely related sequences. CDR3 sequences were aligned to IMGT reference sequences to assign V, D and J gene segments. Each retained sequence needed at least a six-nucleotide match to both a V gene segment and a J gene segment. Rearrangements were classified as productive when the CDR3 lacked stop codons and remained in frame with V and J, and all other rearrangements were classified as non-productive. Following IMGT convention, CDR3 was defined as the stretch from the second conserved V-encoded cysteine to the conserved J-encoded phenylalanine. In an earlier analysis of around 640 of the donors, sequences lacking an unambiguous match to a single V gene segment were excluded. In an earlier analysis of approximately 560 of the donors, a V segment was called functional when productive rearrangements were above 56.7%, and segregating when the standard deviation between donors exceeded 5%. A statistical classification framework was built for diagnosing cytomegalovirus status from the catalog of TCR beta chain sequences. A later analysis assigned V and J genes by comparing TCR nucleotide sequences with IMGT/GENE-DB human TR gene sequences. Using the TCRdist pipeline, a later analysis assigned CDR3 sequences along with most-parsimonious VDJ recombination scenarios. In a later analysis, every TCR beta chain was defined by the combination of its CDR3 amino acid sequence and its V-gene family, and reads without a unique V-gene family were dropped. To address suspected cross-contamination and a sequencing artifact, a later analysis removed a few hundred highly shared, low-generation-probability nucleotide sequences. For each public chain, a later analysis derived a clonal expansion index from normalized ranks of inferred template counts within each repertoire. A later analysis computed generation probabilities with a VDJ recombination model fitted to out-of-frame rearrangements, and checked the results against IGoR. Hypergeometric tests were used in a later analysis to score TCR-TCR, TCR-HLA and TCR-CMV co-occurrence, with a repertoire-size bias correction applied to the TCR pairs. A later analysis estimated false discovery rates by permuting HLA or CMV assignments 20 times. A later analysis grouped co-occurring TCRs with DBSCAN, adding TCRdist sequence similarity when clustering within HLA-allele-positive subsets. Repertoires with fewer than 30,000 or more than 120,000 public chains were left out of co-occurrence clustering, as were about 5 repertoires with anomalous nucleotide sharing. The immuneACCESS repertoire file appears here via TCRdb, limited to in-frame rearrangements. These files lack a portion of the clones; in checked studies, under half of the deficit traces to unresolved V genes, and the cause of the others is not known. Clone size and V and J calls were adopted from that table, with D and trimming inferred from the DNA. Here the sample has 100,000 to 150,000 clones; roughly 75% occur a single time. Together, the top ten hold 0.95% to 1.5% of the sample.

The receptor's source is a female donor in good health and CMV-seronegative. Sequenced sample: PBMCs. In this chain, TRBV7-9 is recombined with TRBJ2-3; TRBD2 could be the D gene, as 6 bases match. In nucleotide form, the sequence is TGTGCCAGCAGCTTAGGGGGGACTAGCACAGATACGCAGTATTTT. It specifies CASSLGGTSTDTQYF.